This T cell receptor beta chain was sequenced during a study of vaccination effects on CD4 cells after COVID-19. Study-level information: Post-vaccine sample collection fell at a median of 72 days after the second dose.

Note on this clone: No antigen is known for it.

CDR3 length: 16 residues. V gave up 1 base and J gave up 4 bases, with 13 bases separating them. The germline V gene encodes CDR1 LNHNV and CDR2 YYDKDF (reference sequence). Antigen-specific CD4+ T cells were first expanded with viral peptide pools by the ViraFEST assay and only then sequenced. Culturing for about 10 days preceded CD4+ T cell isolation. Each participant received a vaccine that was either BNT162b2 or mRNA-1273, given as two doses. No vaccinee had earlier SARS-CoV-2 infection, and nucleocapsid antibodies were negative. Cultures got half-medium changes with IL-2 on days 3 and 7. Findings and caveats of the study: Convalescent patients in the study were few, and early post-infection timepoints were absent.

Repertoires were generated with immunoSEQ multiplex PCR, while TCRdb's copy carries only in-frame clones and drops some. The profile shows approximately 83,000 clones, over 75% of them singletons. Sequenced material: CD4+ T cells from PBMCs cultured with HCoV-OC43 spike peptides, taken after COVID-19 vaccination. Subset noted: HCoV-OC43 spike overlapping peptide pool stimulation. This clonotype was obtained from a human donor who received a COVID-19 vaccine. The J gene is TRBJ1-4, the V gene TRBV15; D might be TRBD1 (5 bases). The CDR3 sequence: CATSRGGGLLNEKLFF. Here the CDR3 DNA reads TGTGCCACCAGCAGAGGGGGGGGACTCCTTAATGAAAAACTGTTTTTT. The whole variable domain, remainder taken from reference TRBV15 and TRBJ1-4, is DAMVIQNPRYQVTQFGKPVTLSCSQTLNHNVMYWYQQKSSQAPKLLFHYYDKDFNNEADTPDNFQSRRPNTSFCFLDIRSPGLGDTAMYLCATSRGGGLLNEKLFFGSGTQLSVL.